The clone carrying this TCR beta chain was observed a handful of times. Its antigen is not known. There are 13 residues in the CDR3. J lost 1 base, V lost 4 bases, and 1 base had no gene match. CDR1 is SGHRS, CDR2 YFSETQ, per germline. TCRdb re-called the 5' RACE reads through MiXCR, storing one row per CDR3 protein. The sample carries a few hundred thousand distinct CDR3 sequences, approximately 3.3% recorded once. This sample is part of a study of T cells after yellow fever vaccination. Points from the study as a whole: A small share of clonotypes appeared in both CD4 and CD8 compartments. Most clones from primary vaccination were detected again post-booster (roughly 96% CD4, roughly 85% CD8).

The chain is built from TRBV5-1 and TRBJ2-5, with TRBD2 matching over 7 bases. This clonotype was obtained from a man between 18 and 29 years old who received the YFV17D yellow fever vaccine. Sample: CD4+ T cells sorted from PBMCs, taken 10 days after the yellow fever booster vaccination. The CDR3 loop is CASSGGGQETQYF. In DNA, the CDR3 is TGCGCCAGCAGCGGGGGGGGCCAAGAGACCCAGTACTTC.